These 29 T cell receptor beta chains share one sample of origin, sequenced in a study of shared clonotypes between healthy human individuals. Profiling relied on immunoSEQ multiplex PCR, and the TCRdb table lists in-frame clones only, not all of them. The table shows under 1,100,000 clones, with about 80% occurring only once. Sequenced material: memory CD4+ T cells from PBMCs. This sample's subset: CD45RA-negative fraction. These receptors were taken from a man aged 18 to 30 in good health. Some clones in this sample may be carry-over from other donors' samples.

The chain joins TRBV29-1 to TRBJ1-1; D is uncertain. V was cut by 6 bases and J by 6 bases, with 20 bases left in between. Germline V gene data show CDR1 as SQVTM and CDR2 as ANQGSEA. The CDR3 totals 14 residues. The CDR3 reads CSVARTTGRAEAFF. The CDR3 DNA is TGCAGCGTGGCCCGGACTACGGGTAGGGCTGAAGCTTTCTTT. The full variable domain, with the rest looked up from reference TRBV29-1 and TRBJ1-1, is SAVISQKPSRDICQRGTSLTIQCQVDSQVTMMFWYRQQPGQSLTLIATANQGSEATYESGFVIDKFPISRPNLTFSTLTVSNMSPEDSSIYLCSVARTTGRAEAFFGQGTRLTVV.

This chain joins TRBV7-2 and TRBJ1-2, with D unresolved. This CDR3 has 15 amino acids. Trimming stripped 5 bases from V and 0 bases from J, with 13 bases between. Germline V gives CDR1 SGHTA, CDR2 FQGNSA. The CDR3 region is CASSPTPTTNYGYTF. CDR3 DNA: TGTGCCAGCAGCCCAACCCCCACAACTAACTATGGCTACACCTTC.

This rearrangement joins TRBV7-3 to TRBJ2-2, with D perhaps being TRBD1 or TRBD2 (5 bases each). This CDR3 region has 16 residues. Between the trimmed V and J ends, which lost 5 bases and 1 base, there was a span of 14 bases. Germline lookup yields CDR1 SGHTA and CDR2 FQGTGA. The CDR3, as DNA: TGTGCCAGCAGCGAGAGGGGCAGGGAGAACACCGGGGAGCTGTTTTTT. This encodes CASSERGRENTGELFF.

V and J are TRBV18 and TRBJ1-3, with 8 bases that match TRBD1. Germline assignment: CDR1 KGHSH and CDR2 LQKENI. Trimming removed 2 bases from V and 4 bases from J; junction bases left unmatched: 16. The CDR3 length is 19 residues. The CDR3 sequence is CASSPSSSRGRDSGNTIYF. The CDR3 nucleotides read TGTGCCAGCTCACCATCTTCTTCCAGGGGGCGAGATAGCGGAAACACCATATATTTT.

This clone was counted at least ten times. The J gene is TRBJ2-2, the V gene TRBV2, with D perhaps matching TRBD1 (6 bases). Per the germline V gene, CDR1 is SNHLY and CDR2 is FYNNEI. V was cut by 4 bases and J by 1 base, with 10 bases left in between. This CDR3 has 15 residues. The CDR3 region is CASSAQDRNTGELFF. Written as DNA, the CDR3 is TGTGCCAGCAGTGCCCAGGACAGGAACACCGGGGAGCTGTTTTTT. The whole variable domain, remainder taken from reference TRBV2 and TRBJ2-2, is EPEVTQTPSHQVTQMGQEVILRCVPISNHLYFYWYRQILGQKVEFLVSFYNNEISEKSEIFDDQFSVERPDGSNFTLKIRSTKLEDSAMYFCASSAQDRNTGELFFGEGSRLTVL.

The gene calls are TRBV6-5 and TRBJ1-1; D possibly corresponds to TRBD1 (5 bases). Trimming removed 7 bases from V and 2 bases from J, with 14 bases in between. Germline-derived CDR1 and CDR2 are MNHEY and SVGAGI. The CDR3 contains 14 residues. This chain's CDR3 is CASTRDSGNTEAFF. As DNA, the CDR3 is TGTGCCAGCACCCGGGACTCCGGAAACACTGAAGCTTTCTTT.

The J gene is TRBJ2-1, the V gene TRBV10-3; 14 bases line up with TRBD2. The CDR3 covers 15 residues. After removal of 5 bases from V and 7 bases from J, the junction contained 4 bases not matched to a gene. Germline CDR1 is ENHRY and CDR2 is SYGVKD. CDR3 sequence: CAISRTSGRLNEQFF. The DNA for the CDR3 is TGTGCCATCAGTCGGACTAGCGGGAGGTTGAATGAGCAGTTCTTC.

This chain uses TRBV7-9 with TRBJ2-1; 10 nucleotides match TRBD2. The germline gives CDR1 SEHNR, CDR2 FQNEAQ (reference sequence). V lost 5 bases and J lost 6; bases outside the gene matches: 10. The CDR3 length is 16 residues. The CDR3 DNA reads TGTGCCAGCAGCCCTAGCGGGAGCTCAGTAGGCAATGAGCAGTTCTTC. It encodes CASSPSGSSVGNEQFF.

The V and J genes are TRBV6-5 and TRBJ1-2, with D hard to call. Trimming shortened V by 6 bases and J by 2 bases, and 10 bases separated the two germline ends. Germline lookup yields CDR1 MNHEY and CDR2 SVGAGI. The CDR3 contains 13 residues. DNA of the CDR3: TGTGCCAGCAGCCCGACTTTGAACTATGGCTACACCTTC. Its translation is CASSPTLNYGYTF.

The chain combines TRBV7-2 with TRBJ2-1; a weak D match, TRBD1 (5 bases). Trimming stripped 2 bases from V and 4 bases from J, with 9 bases between. The CDR3 is made up of 14 amino acids. CDR1 and CDR2 from the germline V gene are SGHTA and FQGNSA. The CDR3 coding sequence is TGTGCCAGCAGCTTAATGCAGGGTTACAATGAGCAGTTCTTC. Amino acid sequence: CASSLMQGYNEQFF.

V is TRBV7-2 and J is TRBJ1-4, with no clear D. Between the trimmed V and J ends, which lost 4 bases and 5 bases, there was a span of 17 bases. The CDR3 sequence is 16 residues long. The V gene's germline CDR1 is SGHTA and CDR2 FQGNSA. The chain's CDR3 is CASSSRTAARNEKLFF. CDR3 coding DNA: TGTGCCAGCAGCTCCCGGACGGCGGCAAGAAATGAAAAACTGTTTTTT.

In the case of this clone: At the DNA level, this CDR3 is encoded by other sequences in the same sample as well. The chain has TRBV28 and TRBJ1-2, with 7 bases matching TRBD1. Looked up from germline, CDR1 is MDHEN and CDR2 is SYDVKM. CDR3 length equals 13 residues. V lost 4 bases to trimming and J lost 4 bases; unmatched junction nucleotides: 3. CDR3 region: CASSSQGPYGYTF. In DNA, the CDR3 is TGTGCCAGCAGTTCACAGGGGCCCTATGGCTACACCTTC.

The V call is TRBV7-2, the J call TRBJ1-3, with D maybe TRBD1 (5 bases). The CDR3 has 14 residues. The germline gives CDR1 SGHTA, CDR2 FQGNSA. With 6 bases removed from V and 2 bases from J, the gap between germline ends came to 11 bases. The CDR3 sequence is CASSSGNTGNTIYF. The CDR3 nucleotides are TGTGCCAGCAGTTCAGGGAATACTGGAAACACCATATATTTT.

This chain joins TRBV4-3 and TRBJ2-7; D may be TRBD1 (5 bases). The V gene's germline CDR1 is LGHNA and CDR2 YSLEER. Trimming pared 0 bases from V and 3 bases from J, leaving 12 bases between. The CDR3 is 15 amino acids. The CDR3: CASSQDRQGHYEQYF. CDR3 coding DNA: TGCGCCAGCAGCCAAGACCGGCAGGGTCACTACGAGCAGTACTTC.

The CDR3, as DNA: TGCGCCAGCAGCTTGGCAGGGTGGAGCGAGCAGTACTTC. This encodes CASSLAGWSEQYF. The chain is built from TRBV5-1 and TRBJ2-7; the D gene is possibly TRBD1 (5 bases). The germline V and J ends were trimmed by 0 bases and 6 bases, with 10 bases remaining between them. There are 13 residues in the CDR3. Germline CDR1 SGHRS, CDR2 YFSETQ.

The chain couples TRBV20-1 to TRBJ2-3; TRBD2 matches at 7 bases. The V gene's germline CDR1 is DFQATT and CDR2 SNEGSKA (reference sequence). The CDR3 runs to 11 residues. This chain's CDR3 is CRAGSRDTQYF. The DNA of the CDR3 is TGCAGAGCGGGAAGTAGAGATACGCAGTATTTT.

The genes are TRBV27 and TRBJ1-5; a weak D match, TRBD1 (5 bases). V was cut by 8 bases and J by 5 bases, with 10 bases left in between. Germline-derived CDR1 and CDR2 are MNHEY and SMNVEV (reference sequence). The CDR3 runs 12 residues. In nucleotides, the CDR3 is TGTGCCAGCCGGAGGGGAGATCAGCCCCAGCATTTT. It codes for CASRRGDQPQHF.

V gene TRBV7-3 combines with J gene TRBJ1-1, with D possibly matching TRBD1 (5 bases). CDR3 length: 12 residues. Germline values: CDR1 SGHTA, CDR2 FQGTGA. V was shortened by 4 bases and J by 5 bases, with 8 bases between the two germline ends. The CDR3 bases are TGTGCCAGCAGCTACGGGGGAACTGAAGCTTTCTTT. It encodes CASSYGGTEAFF.

This clone was counted between two and nine times. The V call is TRBV29-1, the J call TRBJ1-1; 9 bases are a match to TRBD1. The V gene's germline CDR1 is SQVTM and CDR2 ANQGSEA. The CDR3 contains 14 residues. J gave up 4 bases and V 8 bases, and 11 bases lay outside the gene matches. The CDR3 region has the DNA TGCAGCATAAAAACACAGGGGGCGCGCACTGAAGCTTTCTTT. Its translation is CSIKTQGARTEAFF.

The chain has TRBV15 and TRBJ2-7; D is perhaps TRBD1 (6 bases). CDR1 and CDR2 from the germline V gene are LNHNV and YYDKDF (reference sequence). V was cut by 6 bases and J by 1 base, with 10 bases left in between. The length of the CDR3 is 13 residues. For the CDR3, the DNA is TGTGCCACCAGGAACAGGGCTTCCTACGAGCAGTACTTC. Protein product: CATRNRASYEQYF.

J is TRBJ2-7 and V is TRBV4-3; TRBD2 matches 10 bases. CDR1 is LGHNA and CDR2 is YSLEER in the germline V gene. The CDR3 has 15 residues. With V trimmed by 1 base and J by 9 bases, 9 bases remained unmatched. The CDR3 bases are TGCGCCAGCAGCCAAGGAGCGGGAGGGCCAGGAGGGCAGTACTTC. It encodes CASSQGAGGPGGQYF.

J is TRBJ1-1 and V is TRBV5-1, with 8 bases identical to TRBD1. Germline V gene data show CDR1 as SGHRS and CDR2 as YFSETQ. Trimming at V came to 7 bases and at J to 1 base, leaving 6 bases not matched to a gene. This CDR3 contains 14 residues. CDR3 DNA sequence: TGCGCCAGCCGGACAGGGTCGGAGAACACTGAAGCTTTCTTT. It translates to CASRTGSENTEAFF.

The V call is TRBV7-2, the J call TRBJ1-5; D not certain. V was shortened by 6 bases and J by 6 bases, with 12 bases between the two germline ends. Germline V gene sequence: CDR1 SGHTA, CDR2 FQGNSA. This CDR3 has 13 amino acids. The CDR3 protein is CASSLQEAQPQHF. CDR3 coding DNA: TGTGCCAGCAGTCTCCAGGAGGCTCAGCCCCAGCATTTT.

The chain has TRBV19 and TRBJ2-2; D is perhaps TRBD1 (5 bases). The CDR3 length is 14 residues. Deletions cut 8 bases from V and 2 bases from J, with 12 bases between. Per the germline V gene, CDR1 is LNHDA and CDR2 is SQIVND (reference sequence). CDR3 residues: CASQRTPNTGELFF. Written as DNA, the CDR3 is TGTGCCAGTCAACGGACACCTAACACCGGGGAGCTGTTTTTT.

The V call is TRBV11-2, the J call TRBJ2-5, with TRBD2 identical over 12 bases. The CDR3 covers 16 residues. V lost 2 bases and J lost 5; bases outside the gene matches: 6. Germline lookup yields CDR1 SGHAT and CDR2 FQNNGV. The CDR3 loop is CASSLRGLAGRETQYF. CDR3 coding DNA: TGTGCCAGCAGCTTACGAGGACTAGCGGGAAGGGAGACCCAGTACTTC.

This clone was detected only a few times. This chain links TRBV2 with TRBJ1-2; possible D gene TRBD1, 5 bases. The CDR3 spans 16 residues. Germline CDR1 and CDR2: SNHLY and FYNNEI. The ends were cut back, 6 bases at V and 3 bases at J, with 20 bases in the middle. CDR3 nucleotides: TGTGCCAGCAGGGACCCGGGGGGATCCCCGGACTATGGCTACACCTTC. This codes for CASRDPGGSPDYGYTF.

The chain links TRBV6-1 to TRBJ2-2; unclear D gene. Trimming cost V 5 bases and J 2 bases, with 9 bases left between them. This CDR3 has 14 residues. Germline CDR1 MNHNS, CDR2 SASEGT. CDR3 nucleotide sequence: TGTGCCAGCAGTCAGAGGTTTAACACCGGGGAGCTGTTTTTT. This translates into CASSQRFNTGELFF.

This clone showed up just a few times. V gene TRBV6-1 combines with J gene TRBJ1-1, with TRBD1 as a possible D gene (6 bases). The CDR3 has 15 amino acids. The ends were cut back, 1 base at V and 3 bases at J, with 12 bases in the middle. The germline V gene has CDR1 MNHNS and CDR2 SASEGT. CDR3 residues: CASSEEVGAYTEAFF. Here the CDR3 DNA reads TGTGCCAGCAGTGAAGAAGTGGGGGCTTACACTGAAGCTTTCTTT.

V is TRBV28 and J is TRBJ2-1; 13 bases are a match to TRBD2. CDR1 is MDHEN and CDR2 is SYDVKM in the germline V gene. The CDR3 contains 20 residues. V was clipped by 6 bases and J by 7 bases; unmatched bases: 21. CDR3 nucleotide sequence: TGTGCCAGCAGCCTGACTTTGGGACTAGCGGGAAAGAAGAATATGAATGAGCAGTTCTTC. This encodes CASSLTLGLAGKKNMNEQFF.